These T cell receptor beta chains were read from a single sample in a study of cytomegalovirus exposure and HLA in healthy donors. The table came from immunoSEQ multiplex PCR; TCRdb's copy has only in-frame clones and leaves some out. Of about 56,000 clones detected, nearly 90% appear once; the ten largest clones hold about 15%. Material: PBMCs. The source of these receptors is a woman aged 18-35 years in good health and CMV-seronegative. Each CDR3 is given with its conserved first and last residue. A D gene is named only where the DNA matches it firmly. Rows may omit the clone size; those that give it use once, few, many or a size class.

j_gene | v_gene | d_gene | abundance | CDR3aa | CDR3nt
TRBJ2-1 | TRBV5-8 | TRBD1 | . | CASSLAWEDREYNEQFF | TGTGCCAGCAGCTTGGCCTGGGAGGACAGGGAGTACAATGAGCAGTTCTTC
TRBJ1-1 | TRBV28 | . | . | CASSPGMWDTEAFF | TGTGCCAGCAGCCCGGGGATGTGGGACACTGAAGCTTTCTTT
TRBJ2-1 | TRBV15 | . | . | CATSRGDTYNEQFF | TGTGCCACCAGCAGAGGGGACACTTACAATGAGCAGTTCTTC
TRBJ1-3 | TRBV6-1 | . | . | CASSEAGGSGNTIYF | TGTGCCAGCAGTGAAGCGGGGGGCTCTGGAAACACCATATATTTT
TRBJ2-7 | TRBV2 | . | . | CASRGQLSYEQYF | TGTGCCAGCAGAGGACAGTTATCCTACGAGCAGTACTTC
TRBJ2-1 | TRBV7-7 | . | . | CASSLATDSNEQFF | TGTGCTAGCAGCTTAGCCACGGACAGCAATGAGCAGTTCTTC
TRBJ1-5 | TRBV19 | . | once | CASSMGRNQPQHF | TGTGCCAGTAGTATGGGCAGGAATCAGCCCCAGCATTTT
TRBJ2-7 | TRBV19 | TRBD2 | . | CASSTLGLAGGYEQYF | TGTGCCAGTAGTACCTTAGGACTAGCGGGAGGCTACGAGCAGTACTTC
TRBJ2-3 | TRBV29-1 | TRBD1 | . | CSVGGDSTTDTQYF | TGCAGCGTTGGAGGGGACAGCACCACAGATACGCAGTATTTT
TRBJ1-5 | TRBV19 | TRBD1 | . | CASSRPGQGLNQPQHF | TGTGCCAGTAGTAGACCGGGACAGGGGCTTAATCAGCCCCAGCATTTT
TRBJ1-1 | TRBV30 | . | . | CARRGDYYTEAFF | TGTGCCAGGCGGGGGGATTACTACACTGAAGCTTTCTTT
TRBJ2-1 | TRBV9 | . | . | CASSPQVGVNEQFF | TGTGCCAGCAGCCCGCAGGTGGGAGTCAATGAGCAGTTCTTC
TRBJ2-7 | TRBV28 | . | . | CASTPLESPDEQYF | TGTGCCAGCACCCCGCTAGAGTCTCCAGACGAGCAGTACTTC
TRBJ2-2 | TRBV7-9 | . | . | CASSLLTENTGELFF | TGTGCCAGCAGCTTACTTACAGAGAACACCGGGGAGCTGTTTTTT
TRBJ2-3 | TRBV18 | . | . | CASSLRQPATDTQYF | TGTGCCAGCTCACTAAGACAGCCAGCCACAGATACGCAGTATTTT
TRBJ2-7 | TRBV1 | . | . | CTSSQDQAGAEYEQYF | TGCACCAGCAGCCAAGATCAAGCGGGAGCGGAGTACGAGCAGTACTTC
TRBJ2-2 | TRBV7-6 | . | . | CASSPRQGSYNTGELFF | TGTGCCAGCAGCCCCCGGCAGGGTAGCTACAACACCGGGGAGCTGTTTTTT